This passage covers 22 T cell receptor beta chains from one sample sequenced in a study of cytomegalovirus exposure and HLA in healthy donors. The PCR made use of 60 Vbeta and 13 Jbeta primers. Data came from immunoSEQ multiplex PCR; TCRdb stores just in-frame clones and leaves some out. This sample carries 60,000 to 70,000 clones, roughly 80% of them seen once, and the ten largest clones take roughly 25%. Sequencing was performed on PBMCs. These receptors were collected from a woman in her 40s in good health and CMV-seropositive.

The sample holds one count of this clone. This chain connects TRBV6-5 to TRBJ2-3, with D perhaps matching TRBD1 (5 bases). The CDR3 covers 14 residues. Deletions cut 4 bases from V and 4 bases from J, with 12 bases between. The germline V gene has CDR1 MNHEY and CDR2 SVGAGI. CDR3 sequence (DNA): TGTGCCAGCAGTTTTCAGGGAAGTGCAGATACGCAGTATTTT. It specifies CASSFQGSADTQYF.

V gene TRBV9 combines with J gene TRBJ1-1; 8 bases match TRBD1. CDR1 and CDR2 (germline): SGDLS, YYNGEE. The length of the CDR3 is 16 residues. J gave up 1 base and V 3 bases, and 8 bases lay outside the gene matches. The CDR3 nucleotides read TGTGCCAGCAGCGCCCCCCGACAGGGGCCGAACACTGAAGCTTTCTTT. Its protein is CASSAPRQGPNTEAFF.

This clone was observed a few times. The gene calls are TRBV7-2 and TRBJ2-7; perhaps TRBD2 as D (7 bases). Germline loops: CDR1 SGHTA, CDR2 FQGNSA. V dropped 5 bases and J dropped 5 bases, with 16 bases sitting between them. The CDR3 runs to 14 residues. The CDR3 sequence: CASSLLRGADEQYF. CDR3 in DNA: TGTGCCAGCAGCCTTCTCCGGGGGGCCGACGAGCAGTACTTC.

The chain joins TRBV7-3 to TRBJ2-1; 7 bases agree with TRBD2. Per the germline V gene, CDR1 is SGHTA and CDR2 is FQGTGA. J gave up 4 bases and V 8 bases, and 11 bases lay outside the gene matches. The CDR3 totals 15 residues. The CDR3 sequence: CASSALGGQYNEQFF. The CDR3, as DNA: TGTGCCAGCTCCGCGCTGGGAGGGCAATACAATGAGCAGTTCTTC.

With regard to this clone: This CDR3 is missing its conserved last phenylalanine or tryptophan, likely due to a read error. Because the CDR3's place on the DNA is in doubt, the DNA is left out and the CDR3 is given as listed by TCRdb. This chain links TRBV4-2 with TRBJ2-7; TRBD1 was called by the table and not checked on the DNA. CDR1 is LGHNA, CDR2 YNFKEQ, per germline. The CDR3 sequence runs 10 residues, both termini included. The CDR3 sequence is CASSQGSVGA.

The chain has TRBV9 and TRBJ2-5; 7 bases map to TRBD2. Germline CDR1 SGDLS, CDR2 YYNGEE. With 0 bases clipped from V and 4 bases from J, the junction kept 6 bases outside the gene matches. The CDR3 spans 15 residues. CDR3 DNA sequence: TGTGCCAGCAGCGTAGAAGGGAGGGGTGGAGAGACCCAGTACTTC. Translated, it gives CASSVEGRGGETQYF.

The chain uses TRBV7-8 and TRBJ1-1; TRBD1 is a possible D gene (5 bases). Trimming pared 2 bases from V and 2 bases from J, leaving 6 bases between. This CDR3 is 13 amino acids long. Germline V gene lookup returns CDR1 SGHVS and CDR2 FQNEAQ. The CDR3 region is CASSLTGNTEAFF. The DNA of the CDR3 is TGTGCCAGCAGCTTAACAGGAAACACTGAAGCTTTCTTT.

The chain recombines TRBV10-1 with TRBJ2-1; a possible D gene is TRBD1 (5 bases). Germline assignment: CDR1 WNHNN and CDR2 SYGVQD (reference sequence). V was pared by 3 bases and J by 3 bases, with 12 bases between. The CDR3 length is 15 residues. The CDR3 sequence is CASSDQGVGYNEQFF. Here the CDR3 DNA reads TGCGCCAGCAGTGATCAAGGGGTTGGCTACAATGAGCAGTTCTTC.

The chain combines TRBV10-1 with TRBJ2-7, with D possibly TRBD2 on 5 matching bases. The CDR3 has 13 residues. Germline V gene data show CDR1 as WNHNN and CDR2 as SYGVQD (reference sequence). Trimming took 6 bases from V and 2 from J, leaving 11 bases between them. The CDR3 sequence: CASSRGFTYEQYF. The CDR3 DNA follows: TGCGCCAGCAGCAGAGGGTTTACCTACGAGCAGTACTTC.

This rearrangement joins TRBV2 to TRBJ2-6, with 10 positions matching TRBD2. V trimming: 5 bases; J trimming: 0 bases; junction bases outside the gene matches: 1. Germline V lookup: CDR1 SNHLY, CDR2 FYNNEI. The CDR3 consists of 16 residues. CDR3 in amino acids: CASSLAGGSGANVLTF. In nucleotides, the CDR3 is TGTGCCAGCAGTTTAGCGGGGGGCTCTGGGGCCAACGTCCTGACTTTC. Full variable domain (outside the CDR3, taken from reference TRBV2 and TRBJ2-6): EPEVTQTPSHQVTQMGQEVILRCVPISNHLYFYWYRQILGQKVEFLVSFYNNEISEKSEIFDDQFSVERPDGSNFTLKIRSTKLEDSAMYFCASSLAGGSGANVLTFGAGSRLTVL.

The CDR3 bases are TGCGCCAGCAGCTTGTTTCAGGGCCCCCCCTACAATGAGCAGTTCTTC. Amino acid sequence: CASSLFQGPPYNEQFF. The chain has TRBV5-1 and TRBJ2-1, with a tentative D call TRBD1 (5 bases). The CDR3 totals 16 residues. V was shortened by 1 base and J by 2 bases, with 13 bases between the two germline ends. Germline V gene lookup returns CDR1 SGHRS and CDR2 YFSETQ.

V usage is TRBV10-3 and J usage is TRBJ1-1; D may be TRBD1 (5 bases). V was pared by 11 bases and J by 6 bases, with 16 bases between. There are 12 residues in the CDR3. Germline V gene sequence: CDR1 ENHRY, CDR2 SYGVKD. CDR3 nucleotide sequence: TGTGCCGTGGGGCCACCAACGGCTGAAGCTTTCTTT. Encoded protein: CAVGPPTAEAFF.

The V and J genes are TRBV2 and TRBJ1-2; D call uncertain. This CDR3 is built from 13 residues. V was cut by 7 bases and J by 4 bases, with 13 bases left in between. Germline CDR1 is SNHLY and CDR2 is FYNNEI. The CDR3 coding sequence is TGTGCCAGCAAGCCGGAGGCCACCTATGGCTACACCTTC. Protein product: CASKPEATYGYTF.

The chain joins TRBV6-1 to TRBJ1-2, with D perhaps TRBD1 (5 bases). Trimming removed 7 bases from V and 2 bases from J, with 17 bases in between. The CDR3 runs to 15 residues. Germline lookup yields CDR1 MNHNS and CDR2 SASEGT. The CDR3 loop is CASTEGGVRNYGYTF. DNA for the CDR3: TGTGCCAGCACGGAGGGAGGGGTACGGAACTATGGCTACACCTTC.

This clone appeared a few times. The rearrangement links TRBV18 to TRBJ1-2; D is unclear. Germline lookup yields CDR1 KGHSH and CDR2 LQKENI. V was trimmed by 0 bases and J by 4 bases, leaving 12 bases between them. The CDR3 is 15 residues long. CDR3 sequence: CASSPPVREVYGYTF. The CDR3, as DNA: TGTGCCAGCTCACCACCGGTACGGGAAGTCTATGGCTACACCTTC.

As regards this clone: Compared with germline, one end of the junction differs, possibly owing to a read error. Here the CDR3 DNA reads TGTTCCAGCAGCTTAGTGGGTTCGCTGGGCTCCATACACGAGCAGTACTTC. It specifies CSSSLVGSLGSIHEQYF. The chain couples TRBV7-9 to TRBJ2-7; D remains ambiguous. This CDR3 is built from 17 residues. Per the germline V gene, CDR1 is SEHNR and CDR2 is FQNEAQ (reference sequence).

The rearrangement uses TRBV4-3 and TRBJ1-5; the D gene is possibly TRBD1 (6 bases). The V end was cut by 1 base, the J end by 4 bases, with 8 bases between. Germline V gives CDR1 LGHNA, CDR2 YSLEER. The CDR3 loop spans 14 amino acids. The CDR3 loop reads CASSQATGNQPQHF. As DNA, the CDR3 is TGCGCCAGCAGCCAAGCAACAGGGAATCAGCCCCAGCATTTT.

V and J are TRBV19 and TRBJ1-4; D remains unclear. The CDR3 is made up of 14 amino acids. The germline CDR1 and CDR2 sequences are LNHDA and SQIVND (reference sequence). Trimming cost V 3 bases and J 6 bases, with 11 bases left between them. CDR3 amino acids: CASSMRPRDEKLFF. The CDR3 DNA reads as TGTGCCAGTAGTATGAGGCCCCGGGATGAAAAACTGTTTTTT.

The chain links TRBV5-5 to TRBJ1-2, with D possibly being TRBD1 (5 bases). Germline CDR1 and CDR2: SGHKS and YYEKEE (reference sequence). Deletions cut 4 bases from V and 4 bases from J, with 14 bases between. The CDR3 contains 14 residues. CDR3 loop: CASSQGGGTYGYTF. CDR3 DNA sequence: TGTGCCAGCAGCCAGGGCGGAGGGACCTATGGCTACACCTTC.

The rearrangement uses TRBV2 and TRBJ1-5; unclear D gene. Germline CDR1 is SNHLY and CDR2 is FYNNEI. The CDR3 length is 14 residues. V lost 6 bases, J lost 1 base, and 10 bases lay in between. The CDR3 bases are TGTGCCAGCAGACAAGACACGAGCAATCAGCCCCAGCATTTT. Its protein product is CASRQDTSNQPQHF.

This sequence joins TRBV6-1 and TRBJ2-2, with D possibly matching TRBD1 (5 bases). The CDR3 is 15 amino acids. Looked up from germline, CDR1 is MNHNS and CDR2 is SASEGT. The V end was cut by 4 bases, the J end by 3 bases, with 12 bases between. The CDR3 sequence is CASSAYRRDTGELFF. CDR3 coding DNA: TGTGCCAGCAGTGCGTACAGGCGCGACACCGGGGAGCTGTTTTTT.

The rearrangement uses TRBV5-1 and TRBJ1-3; D gene ambiguous. CDR1 is SGHRS and CDR2 is YFSETQ in the germline V gene. Trimming pared 0 bases from V and 0 bases from J, leaving 4 bases between. This CDR3 has 14 amino acids. This CDR3 is CASSLDNSGNTIYF. In DNA form, the CDR3 reads TGCGCCAGCAGCTTGGATAACTCTGGAAACACCATATATTTT. The variable domain in full, completed from reference TRBV5-1 and TRBJ1-3, reads KAGVTQTPRYLIKTRGQQVTLSCSPISGHRSVSWYQQTPGQGLQFLFEYFSETQRNKGNFPGRFSGRQFSNSRSEMNVSTLELGDSALYLCASSLDNSGNTIYFGEGSWLTVV.